This entry concerns a single T cell receptor (beta chain). Trimming at V came to 4 bases and at J to 6 bases, leaving 10 bases not matched to a gene. This CDR3 is built from 15 residues. Germline CDR1 SGDLS, CDR2 YYNGEE. This specimen comes from a study of blood T cell repertoires in COVID-19. Measured with immunoSEQ multiplex PCR; TCRdb has only the in-frame clones, and not every one. The repertoire holds approximately 80,000 clones, with less than 95% as singletons. This sequence originates from a woman aged 45-65 years in a cohort sampled during active COVID-19. The sequencing input was peripheral blood. The chain combines TRBV9 with TRBJ2-7; 10 bases agree with TRBD1. The CDR3 nucleotides are TGTGCCAGCAGCATGGGGGGGACAGGGGAGGCCGAGCAGTACTTC. This gives the protein CASSMGGTGEAEQYF.